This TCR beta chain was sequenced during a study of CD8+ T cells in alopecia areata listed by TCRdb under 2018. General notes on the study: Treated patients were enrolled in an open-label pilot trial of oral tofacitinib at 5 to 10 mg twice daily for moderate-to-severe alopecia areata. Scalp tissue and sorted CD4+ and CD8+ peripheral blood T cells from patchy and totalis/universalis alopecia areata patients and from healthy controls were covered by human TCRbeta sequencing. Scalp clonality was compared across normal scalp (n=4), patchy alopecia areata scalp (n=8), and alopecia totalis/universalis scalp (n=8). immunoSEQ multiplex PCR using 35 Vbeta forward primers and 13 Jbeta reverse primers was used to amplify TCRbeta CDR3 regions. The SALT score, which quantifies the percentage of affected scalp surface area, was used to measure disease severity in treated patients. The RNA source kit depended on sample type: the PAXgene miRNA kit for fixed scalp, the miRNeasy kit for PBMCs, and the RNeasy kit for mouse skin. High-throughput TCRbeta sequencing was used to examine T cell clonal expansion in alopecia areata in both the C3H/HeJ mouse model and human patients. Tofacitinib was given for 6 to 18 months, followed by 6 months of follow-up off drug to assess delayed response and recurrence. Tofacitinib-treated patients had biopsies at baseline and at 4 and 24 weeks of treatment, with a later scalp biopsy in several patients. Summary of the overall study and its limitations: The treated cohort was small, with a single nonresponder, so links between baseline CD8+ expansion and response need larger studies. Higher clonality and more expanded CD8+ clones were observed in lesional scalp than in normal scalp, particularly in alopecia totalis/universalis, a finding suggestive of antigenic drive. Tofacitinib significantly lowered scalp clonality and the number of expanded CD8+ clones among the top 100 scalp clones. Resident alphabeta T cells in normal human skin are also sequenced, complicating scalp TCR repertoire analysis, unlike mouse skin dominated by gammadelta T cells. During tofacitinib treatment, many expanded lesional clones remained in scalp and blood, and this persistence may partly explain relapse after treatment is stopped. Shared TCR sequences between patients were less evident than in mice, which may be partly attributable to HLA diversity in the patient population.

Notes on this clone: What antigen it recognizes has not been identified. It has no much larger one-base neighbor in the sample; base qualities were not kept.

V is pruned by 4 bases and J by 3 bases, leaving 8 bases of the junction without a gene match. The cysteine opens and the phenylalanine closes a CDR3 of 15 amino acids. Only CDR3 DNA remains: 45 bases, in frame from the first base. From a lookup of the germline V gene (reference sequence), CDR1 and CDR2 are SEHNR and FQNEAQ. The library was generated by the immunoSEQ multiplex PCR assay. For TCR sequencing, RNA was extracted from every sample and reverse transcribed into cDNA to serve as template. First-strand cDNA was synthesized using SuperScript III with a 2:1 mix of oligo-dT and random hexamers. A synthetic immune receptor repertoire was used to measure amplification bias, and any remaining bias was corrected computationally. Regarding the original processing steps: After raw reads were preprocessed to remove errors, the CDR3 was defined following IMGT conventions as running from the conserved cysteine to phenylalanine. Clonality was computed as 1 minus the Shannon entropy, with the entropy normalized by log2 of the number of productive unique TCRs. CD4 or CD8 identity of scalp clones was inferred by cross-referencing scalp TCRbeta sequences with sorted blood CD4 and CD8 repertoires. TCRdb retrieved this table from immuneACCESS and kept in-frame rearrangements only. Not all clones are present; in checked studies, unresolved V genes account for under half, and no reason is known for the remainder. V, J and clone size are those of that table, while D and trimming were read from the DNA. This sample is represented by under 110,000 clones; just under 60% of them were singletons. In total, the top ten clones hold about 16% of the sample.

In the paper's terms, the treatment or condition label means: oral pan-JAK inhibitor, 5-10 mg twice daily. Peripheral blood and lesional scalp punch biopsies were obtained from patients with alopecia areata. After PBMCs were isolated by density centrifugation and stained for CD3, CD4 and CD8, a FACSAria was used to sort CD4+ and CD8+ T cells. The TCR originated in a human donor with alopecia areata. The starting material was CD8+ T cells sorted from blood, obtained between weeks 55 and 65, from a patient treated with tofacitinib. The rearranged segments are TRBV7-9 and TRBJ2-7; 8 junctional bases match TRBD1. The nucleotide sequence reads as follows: TGTGCCAGCAGCTCCCAAGGGACAGGCAACTACGAGCAGTACTTC. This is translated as CASSSQGTGNYEQYF. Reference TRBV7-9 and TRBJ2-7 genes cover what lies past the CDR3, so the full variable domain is DTGVSQNPRHKITKRGQNVTFRCDPISEHNRLYWYRQTLGQGPEFLTYFQNEAQLEKSRLLSDRFSAERPKGSFSTLEIQRTEQGDSAMYLCASSSQGTGNYEQYFGPGTRLTVT.